Shown below are 16 T cell receptor beta chains from a single sample sequenced in a study of B cell selection in AIRE deficiency. TCRdb keeps only in-frame clones here, not all; method: immunoSEQ multiplex PCR. The sample gives under 6,500 clones, around 87% of which show up once; 2.8% is in the top ten. Regulatory T cells were sorted as CD4+CD25hiCD127low/negative. Sequencing used Tregs sorted from PBMCs. The origin of the receptors is a human donor with AIRE deficiency.

The rearrangement uses TRBV4-3 and TRBJ1-2; D might be TRBD1 (5 bases). V lost 4 bases, J lost 0 bases, and 15 bases lay in between. Germline CDR1 and CDR2: LGHNA and YSLEER. The CDR3 is 16 amino acids. This CDR3 reads CASSPRDGSPNYGYTF. In DNA form, the CDR3 reads TGCGCCAGCAGCCCGCGGGACGGATCGCCTAACTATGGCTACACCTTC.

This clone is a singleton in its sample. The chain couples TRBV5-1 to TRBJ1-4, with D perhaps matching TRBD1 (6 bases). CDR1 is SGHRS and CDR2 is YFSETQ in the germline V gene. Deletions cut 7 bases from V and 6 bases from J, with 13 bases between. The CDR3 is 13 amino acids. CDR3 nucleotides: TGCGCCAGCCACAGGGAGCCCGATGAAAAACTGTTTTTT. Protein product: CASHREPDEKLFF.

CDR3 region: CASSLLSSGTTQYF. Here the CDR3 DNA reads TGTGCCAGCAGCTTACTGTCTAGCGGGACTACGCAGTATTTT. This chain uses TRBV7-8 with TRBJ2-3, with 9 bases matching TRBD2. V lost 2 bases to trimming and J lost 8 bases; unmatched junction nucleotides: 5. This CDR3 is 14 amino acids long. Germline loops: CDR1 SGHVS, CDR2 FQNEAQ.

The chain couples TRBV6-1 to TRBJ2-3; 7 bases agree with TRBD2. Trimming removed 2 bases from V and 1 base from J; junction bases left unmatched: 0. Germline CDR1 is MNHNS and CDR2 is SASEGT. The CDR3 runs 14 residues. The CDR3: CASSELAGTDTQYF. The DNA for the CDR3 is TGTGCCAGCAGTGAACTAGCGGGCACAGATACGCAGTATTTT.

V gene TRBV11-2 combines with J gene TRBJ2-7; 10 nucleotides align to TRBD1. The CDR3 is 15 residues long. Unmatched junction bases numbered 6, after V lost 5 bases and J lost 2 bases. Germline values: CDR1 SGHAT, CDR2 FQNNGV. In nucleotides, the CDR3 is TGTGCCAGCAGCCACGGGACAGGGGCCACCTACGAGCAGTACTTC. This encodes CASSHGTGATYEQYF.

V gene TRBV10-3 combines with J gene TRBJ2-7, with TRBD1 matching over 9 bases. The V and J ends lost 4 bases and 5 bases, in that order; junction bases with no gene match: 3. The CDR3 is made up of 13 amino acids. CDR1 and CDR2 from the germline V gene are ENHRY and SYGVKD. Here the CDR3 reads CAISVRQGDEQYF. The DNA for the CDR3 is TGTGCCATCAGTGTCCGACAGGGGGACGAGCAGTACTTC.

Only a few counts were recorded for this clone. This sequence joins TRBV5-6 and TRBJ1-4; D perhaps matches TRBD1 (6 bases). V dropped 2 bases and J dropped 4 bases, with 18 bases sitting between them. The germline CDR1 and CDR2 sequences are SGHDT and YYEEEE. The length of the CDR3 is 17 residues. The CDR3 region is CASSFSGEQGNNEKLFF. Written as DNA, the CDR3 is TGTGCCAGCAGCTTCTCCGGGGAACAGGGAAATAATGAAAAACTGTTTTTT.

J is TRBJ1-2 and V is TRBV5-1; perhaps TRBD1 as D (5 bases). In germline, CDR1 is SGHRS, CDR2 YFSETQ. The CDR3 extends over 13 amino acids. V lost 6 bases to trimming and J lost 5 bases, with 14 bases between them. Here the CDR3 reads CASKLGHKYGYTF. The CDR3 DNA sequence: TGCGCCAGCAAACTAGGACACAAATATGGCTACACCTTC.

This chain connects TRBV6-5 to TRBJ1-3; tentatively, D is TRBD1 (5 bases). Germline V lookup: CDR1 MNHEY, CDR2 SVGAGI. The CDR3 is 15 amino acids. With 4 bases removed from V and 5 bases from J, the gap between germline ends came to 15 bases. The CDR3 region has the DNA TGTGCCAGCAGTTCCCGGGGCCGCGGGAGAAACACCATATATTTT. Amino acid sequence: CASSSRGRGRNTIYF.

V usage is TRBV28 and J usage is TRBJ1-2; tentative D call: TRBD1 (5 bases). V lost 6 bases and J lost 5, with 13 bases in between. Looked up from germline, CDR1 is MDHEN and CDR2 is SYDVKM. The CDR3 contains 13 residues. DNA for the CDR3: TGTGCCAGCAGCCCTGTTGGGGGATATGGCTACACCTTC. It encodes CASSPVGGYGYTF.

V and J are TRBV4-2 and TRBJ1-2; D not certain. Germline CDR1 reads LGHNA; CDR2 reads YNFKEQ. V lost 5 bases, J lost 3 bases, and 4 bases lay in between. The CDR3 is 11 residues long. The CDR3 DNA reads TGTGCCAGCAGCTTGTACTATGGCTACACCTTC. This gives the protein CASSLYYGYTF.

About this clone itself: An end of the junction differs from the germline gene, which may be a read error. The CDR3 region has the DNA TGTGCTAGCAGCCGTGACAGGGGTGGCGAGCAGTACTTC. This gives the protein CASSRDRGGEQYF. The J gene is TRBJ2-7, the V gene TRBV7-7; TRBD1 agrees at 8 bases. This CDR3 spans 13 amino acids. Germline values: CDR1 SSHAT, CDR2 FNYEAQ (reference sequence).

The rearrangement joins TRBV12-5 to TRBJ2-7; D gene unclear. The CDR3 consists of 13 residues. V shed 10 bases and J shed 1 base, with 14 bases lying between them. CDR1 and CDR2 from the germline V gene are LGHNT and FRNRAP. Here the CDR3 DNA reads TGTGCTACCACCGGGCCGAGTTCCTACGAGCAGTACTTC. Protein product: CATTGPSSYEQYF. The variable domain in full, completed from reference TRBV12-5 and TRBJ2-7, reads DARVTQTPRHKVTEMGQEVTMRCQPILGHNTVFWYRQTMMQGLELLAYFRNRAPLDDSGMPKDRFSAEMPDATLATLKIQPSEPRDSAVYFCATTGPSSYEQYFGPGTRLTVT.

The gene calls are TRBV5-1 and TRBJ1-2; D remains ambiguous. From germline, CDR1 is SGHRS and CDR2 YFSETQ. This CDR3 is 15 amino acids long. Trimming left V 0 bases short and J 5 bases short, with 14 bases between. The CDR3 DNA reads as TGCGCCAGCAGCTTGGGGGCGGGTGAGATTTATGGCTACACCTTC. This encodes CASSLGAGEIYGYTF.

This clone turned up a few times. V gene TRBV4-2 combines with J gene TRBJ1-2; 9 nucleotides match TRBD1. Unmatched junction bases numbered 3, after V lost 5 bases and J lost 5 bases. Germline CDR1 is LGHNA and CDR2 is YNFKEQ. The CDR3 length is 13 residues. CDR3 sequence reads: CASSSDRGYGYTF. Here the CDR3 DNA reads TGTGCCAGCAGCTCGGACAGGGGATATGGCTACACCTTC.

The V gene is TRBV5-6, the J gene TRBJ2-3; either TRBD1 or TRBD2 may fit D (5 bases each). The CDR3 contains 13 residues. Germline V lookup: CDR1 SGHDT, CDR2 YYEEEE. Between the trimmed V and J ends, which lost 1 base and 6 bases, there was a span of 9 bases. The CDR3 here is CASSLTGPDTQYF. The DNA for the CDR3 is TGTGCCAGCAGCTTGACGGGGCCGGATACGCAGTATTTT. The full variable domain, its missing parts supplied by reference TRBV5-6 and TRBJ2-3, is DAGVTQSPTHLIKTRGQQVTLRCSPKSGHDTVSWYQQALGQGPQFIFQYYEEEERQRGNFPDRFSGHQFPNYSSELNVNALLLGDSALYLCASSLTGPDTQYFGPGTRLTVL.